This TCR beta chain was recorded in a study of cytomegalovirus exposure and HLA in healthy donors. CDR3 size: 15 residues. Germline assignment: CDR1 SGHTA and CDR2 FQGNSA. J was trimmed by 7 bases and V by 5 bases; bases with no gene match: 10. The study ran its PCR with 60 Vbeta and 13 Jbeta primers. Profiling relied on immunoSEQ multiplex PCR, and the TCRdb table lists in-frame clones only, not all of them. The profile shows about 190,000 clones, roughly 80% of them singletons. Broader study findings: Among donors in an Asian-associated ancestry cluster, a later analysis reportedly found fewer N-insertions than the roughly 730-donor mean.

Note on this clone: Its cognate antigen is unknown.

The receptor's source is a woman aged 45-65 years in good health and CMV-seropositive. Sequences were obtained from PBMCs. V and J are TRBV7-2 and TRBJ2-7; 11 nucleotides align to TRBD2. The CDR3 protein is CASSLPSGGPGEQYF. CDR3 nucleotides: TGTGCCAGCAGCCTCCCTAGCGGGGGGCCAGGGGAGCAGTACTTC.